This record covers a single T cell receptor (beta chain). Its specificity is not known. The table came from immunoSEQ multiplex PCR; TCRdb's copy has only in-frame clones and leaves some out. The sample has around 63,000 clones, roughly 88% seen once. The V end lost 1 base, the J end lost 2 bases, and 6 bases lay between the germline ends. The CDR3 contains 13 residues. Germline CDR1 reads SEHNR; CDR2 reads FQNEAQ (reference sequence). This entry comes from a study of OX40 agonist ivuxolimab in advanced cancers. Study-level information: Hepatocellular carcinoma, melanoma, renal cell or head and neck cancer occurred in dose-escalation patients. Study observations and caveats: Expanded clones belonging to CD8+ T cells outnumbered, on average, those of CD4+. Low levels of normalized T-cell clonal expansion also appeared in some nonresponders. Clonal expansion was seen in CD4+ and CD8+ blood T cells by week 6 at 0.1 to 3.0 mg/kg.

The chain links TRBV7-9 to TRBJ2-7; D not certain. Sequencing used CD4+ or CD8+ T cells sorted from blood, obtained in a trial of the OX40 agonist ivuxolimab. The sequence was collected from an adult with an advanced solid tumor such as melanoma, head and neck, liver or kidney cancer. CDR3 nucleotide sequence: TGTGCCAGCAGCTTAGTCGAGGCCTACGAGCAGTACTTC. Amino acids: CASSLVEAYEQYF.